The entry below describes one TCR beta chain. Antigen: not known. This entry comes from a study of T cell responses to AZD1222 COVID-19 vaccine. General study results and limits: Repertoires were sampled only after the peak T cell response.

The method was immunoSEQ multiplex PCR; TCRdb's version includes in-frame clones alone and lacks a portion of them. The sample has around 110,000 clones, around 90% seen once. Germline CDR1 reads MNHEY; CDR2 reads SVGAGI. The CDR3 length is 16 residues. The ends were cut back, 0 bases at V and 7 bases at J, with 13 bases in the middle. This rearrangement joins TRBV6-5 to TRBJ1-6, with D perhaps matching TRBD1 (6 bases). The TCR comes from an adult in good health. This specimen was peripheral blood, taken on day 0 of AZD1222 vaccination. The chain's CDR3 is CASSYSAGERNSPLHF. DNA for the CDR3: TGTGCCAGCAGTTACTCGGCAGGGGAGAGAAATTCACCCCTCCACTTT.